This is a list of T cell receptor beta chains from one sample in a study of cytomegalovirus exposure and HLA in healthy donors. Here immunoSEQ multiplex PCR was the method, and the copy in TCRdb shows in-frame clones only, minus some. The sample holds 160,000 or so clones, less than 85% seen once. Sequenced sample: PBMCs. The source of these receptors is a middle-aged man in good health and CMV-seronegative. CDR3s include the opening cysteine and the closing phenylalanine or tryptophan. A D gene is named only where the DNA matches it firmly. Size is omitted from some rows. Given values are once, few, many or a class for expanded clones.

v_call	cdr3_length	j_call	clone_size	d_call	cdr3_aa	cdr3_nt
TRBV27	14	TRBJ2-7	.	TRBD1	CASSSDRPSAEQYF	TGTGCCAGCAGTTCGGACAGGCCTTCGGCCGAGCAGTACTTC
TRBV5-1	14	TRBJ2-7	.	TRBD2	CASSLEAGGDEQYF	TGCGCCAGCAGCTTGGAAGCGGGAGGGGACGAGCAGTACTTC
TRBV7-9	12	TRBJ2-7	.	.	CASSFRQAEQYF	TGTGCCAGCAGCTTCAGGCAGGCAGAGCAGTACTTC
TRBV19	14	TRBJ2-7	.	TRBD1	CASSPGTGTLEQYF	TGTGCCAGTAGTCCCGGGACAGGGACCCTCGAGCAGTACTTC
TRBV7-9	16	TRBJ2-1	.	.	CASSSGSLVGYNEQFF	TGTGCCAGCAGCTCAGGTAGTTTAGTCGGCTACAATGAGCAGTTCTTC
TRBV6-5	16	TRBJ2-1	.	TRBD1	CASSYQGDRADNEQFF	TGTGCCAGCAGTTACCAAGGGGACAGGGCGGACAATGAGCAGTTCTTC
TRBV30	14	TRBJ2-7	.	.	CAWREGVPDYEQYF	TGTGCCTGGAGGGAAGGGGTTCCAGACTACGAGCAGTACTTC
TRBV7-2	18	TRBJ2-2	.	TRBD2	CASSHGGLAGANTGELFF	TGTGCCAGCAGCCACGGGGGGCTAGCGGGGGCGAACACCGGGGAGCTGTTTTTT
TRBV19	14	TRBJ2-3	.	TRBD2	CASRGLAGDGTQYF	TGTGCCAGCCGTGGGCTAGCGGGAGATGGTACGCAGTATTTT
TRBV5-8	17	TRBJ1-3	.	TRBD1	CASSLTRQGISGNTIYF	TGTGCCAGCAGCTTGACGAGACAGGGAATATCTGGAAACACCATATATTTT
TRBV4-3	15	TRBJ2-3	few	.	CASSQDGGFTDTQYF	TGCGCCAGCAGCCAAGATGGAGGGTTCACAGATACGCAGTATTTT
TRBV19	15	TRBJ1-5	.	.	CASSIAGFSNQPQHF	TGTGCCAGTAGTATTGCCGGGTTCAGCAATCAGCCCCAGCATTTT
TRBV16	15	TRBJ1-2	.	.	CASSQTAQGNYGYTF	TGTGCCAGCAGCCAAACGGCTCAGGGTAACTATGGCTACACCTTC
TRBV7-8	15	TRBJ2-7	.	TRBD2	CASSSKTSGRYEQYF	TGTGCCAGCAGCTCGAAGACTAGCGGGAGGTACGAGCAGTACTTC
TRBV9	14	TRBJ1-6	.	.	CASSESTIGSPLHF	TGTGCCAGCAGCGAGTCGACAATCGGTTCACCCCTCCACTTT
TRBV18	16	TRBJ2-3	.	TRBD2	CASSPPQAGVTDTQYF	TGTGCCAGCTCACCACCTCAAGCGGGGGTCACAGATACGCAGTATTTT